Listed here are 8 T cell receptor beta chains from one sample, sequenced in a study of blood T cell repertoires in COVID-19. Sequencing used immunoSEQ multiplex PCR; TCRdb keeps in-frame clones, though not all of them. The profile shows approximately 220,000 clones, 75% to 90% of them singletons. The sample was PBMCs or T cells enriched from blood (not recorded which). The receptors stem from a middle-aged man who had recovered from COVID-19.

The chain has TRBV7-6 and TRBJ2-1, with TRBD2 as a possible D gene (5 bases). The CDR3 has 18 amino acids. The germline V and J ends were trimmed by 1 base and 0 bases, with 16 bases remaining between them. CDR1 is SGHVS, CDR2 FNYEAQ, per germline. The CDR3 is CASSLEERSSASYNEQFF. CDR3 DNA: TGTGCCAGCAGCTTAGAGGAAAGGAGTAGCGCCTCCTACAATGAGCAGTTCTTC.

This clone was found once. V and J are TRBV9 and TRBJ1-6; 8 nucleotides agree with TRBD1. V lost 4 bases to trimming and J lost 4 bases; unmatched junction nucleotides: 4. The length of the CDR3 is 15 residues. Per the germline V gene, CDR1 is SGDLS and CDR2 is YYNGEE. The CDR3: CASSPRTGYNSPLHF. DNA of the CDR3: TGTGCCAGCAGCCCCAGGACAGGGTATAATTCACCCCTCCACTTT.

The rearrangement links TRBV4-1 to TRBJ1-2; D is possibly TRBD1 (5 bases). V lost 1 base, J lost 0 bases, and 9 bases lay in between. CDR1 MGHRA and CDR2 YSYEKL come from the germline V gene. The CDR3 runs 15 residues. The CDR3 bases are TGCGCCAGCAGCCAAGTGACAGATTCTAACTATGGCTACACCTTC. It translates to CASSQVTDSNYGYTF.

The CDR3 bases are TGTGCCTGGAGTGTACATCACAGAAACACTGAAGCTTTCTTT. Its translation: CAWSVHHRNTEAFF. V is TRBV30 and J is TRBJ1-1; D is unclear. The CDR3 is 14 amino acids. V lost 0 bases to trimming and J lost 2 bases, with 10 bases between them. In germline, CDR1 is GTSNPN, CDR2 SVGIG (reference sequence). The full variable domain, with the rest looked up from reference TRBV30 and TRBJ1-1, is SQTIHQWPATLVQPVGSPLSLECTVEGTSNPNLYWYRQAAGRGLQLLFYSVGIGQISSEVPQNLSASRPQDRQFILSSKKLLLSDSGFYLCAWSVHHRNTEAFFGQGTRLTVV.

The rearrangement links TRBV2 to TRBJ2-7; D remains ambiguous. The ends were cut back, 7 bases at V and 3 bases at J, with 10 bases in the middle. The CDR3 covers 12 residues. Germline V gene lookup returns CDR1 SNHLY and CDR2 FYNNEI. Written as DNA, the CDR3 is TGTGCCAGCAACACAGCAGACTACGAGCAGTACTTC. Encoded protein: CASNTADYEQYF.

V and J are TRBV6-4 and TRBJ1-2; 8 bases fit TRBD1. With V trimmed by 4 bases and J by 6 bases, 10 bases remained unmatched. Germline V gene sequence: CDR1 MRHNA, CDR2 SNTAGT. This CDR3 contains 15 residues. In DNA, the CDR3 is TGTGCCAGCAGTGCCAAGGACAGGGAAGTACATGGCTACACCTTC. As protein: CASSAKDREVHGYTF.

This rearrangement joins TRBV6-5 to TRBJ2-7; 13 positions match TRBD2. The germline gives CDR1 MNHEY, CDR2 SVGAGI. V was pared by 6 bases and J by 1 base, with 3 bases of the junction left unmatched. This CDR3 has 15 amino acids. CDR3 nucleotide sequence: TGTGCCAGCAGCCGGACTAGCGGGAGTTCCTACGAGCAGTACTTC. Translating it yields CASSRTSGSSYEQYF.

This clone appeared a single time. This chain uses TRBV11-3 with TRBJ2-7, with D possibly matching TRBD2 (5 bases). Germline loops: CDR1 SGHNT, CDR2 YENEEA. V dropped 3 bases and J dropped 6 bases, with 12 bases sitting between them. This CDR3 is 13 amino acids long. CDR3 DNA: TGTGCCAGCAGCTTCGGGGTTGGCTCCGAGCAGTACTTC. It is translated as CASSFGVGSEQYF. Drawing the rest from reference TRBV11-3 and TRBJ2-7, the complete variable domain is EAGVVQSPRYKIIEKKQPVAFWCNPISGHNTLYWYLQNLGQGPELLIRYENEEAVDDSQLPKDRFSAERLKGVDSTLKIQPAELGDSAVYLCASSFGVGSEQYFGPGTRLTVT.